A single sample is the source of the 26 T cell receptor beta chains below, sequenced in a study of T cell repertoires in cytomegalovirus infection. TCRdb reprocessed the reads via MiXCR and lists one record per CDR3 protein. The sample contains fewer than 1,000,000 distinct CDR3 sequences, around 30% of which appear only once. These receptors are not linked to any known antigen. Material: cultured CD8+ T cells from PBMCs, obtained from culture after CMV antigen stimulation. These receptors were taken from a human donor in good health (CMV status not recorded). Some clones in this sample may be carry-over from other donors' samples.

The chain couples TRBV4-3 to TRBJ2-5; 15 nucleotides agree with TRBD2. V was pared by 6 bases and J by 2 bases, with 10 bases of the junction left unmatched. This CDR3 region has 18 residues. CDR1 is LGHNA and CDR2 is YSLEER in the germline V gene. The CDR3 spells CASSRRTSGGAPQETQYF. DNA for the CDR3: TGCGCCAGCAGTCGGAGGACTAGCGGGGGGGCCCCTCAAGAGACCCAGTACTTC.

The DNA for the CDR3 is TGTGCCAGCAGTGAACGGTGGAGTGGTTCACCCCTCCACTTT. Protein: CASSERWSGSPLHF. This chain links TRBV6-1 with TRBJ1-6; D unclear. V lost 2 bases to trimming and J lost 9 bases, with 11 bases between them. Germline V gene data show CDR1 as MNHNS and CDR2 as SASEGT. The CDR3 spans 14 residues.

There are a few counts of this clonotype. V gene TRBV20-1 combines with J gene TRBJ2-5; D is unresolved. There are 16 residues in the CDR3. Deletions cut 0 bases from V and 1 base from J, with 15 bases between. The V gene's germline CDR1 is DFQATT and CDR2 SNEGSKA (reference sequence). The CDR3 is CSARDERIVSQETQYF. DNA of the CDR3: TGCAGTGCTAGAGATGAAAGGATTGTTAGCCAAGAGACCCAGTACTTC.

The rearrangement joins TRBV6-6 to TRBJ1-5; D uncertain. The CDR3 covers 13 residues. CDR1 is MNHNY and CDR2 is SVGAGI in the germline V gene (reference sequence). Trimming took off 4 bases at V and 5 bases at J, with 9 bases between the two ends. CDR3 coding DNA: TGTGCCAGCAGTTCCTATCAGGATCAGCCCCAGCATTTT. It codes for CASSSYQDQPQHF.

V usage is TRBV7-6 and J usage is TRBJ2-2; no reliable D call. CDR1 SGHVS and CDR2 FNYEAQ come from the germline V gene. CDR3 length: 12 residues. With 8 bases removed from V and 8 bases from J, the gap between germline ends came to 12 bases. The CDR3 region has the DNA TGTGCCAGCGCTTACAGCCGTGGGGAGCTGTTTTTT. It encodes CASAYSRGELFF.

This chain joins TRBV18 and TRBJ1-1, with 7 bases fitting TRBD1. The germline V gene encodes CDR1 KGHSH and CDR2 LQKENI. CDR3 size: 13 residues. V was pared by 8 bases and J by 1 base, with 4 bases of the junction left unmatched. The CDR3 DNA reads as TGTGCCAGCCTACCAGGGGGGAACACTGAAGCTTTCTTT. It translates to CASLPGGNTEAFF.

This clonotype was recorded a few times. The chain is built from TRBV4-1 and TRBJ1-3; D call uncertain. From germline, CDR1 is MGHRA and CDR2 YSYEKL. The CDR3 runs 19 residues. V lost 0 bases and J 0 bases, leaving 18 bases between the germline ends. The DNA for the CDR3 is TGCGCCAGCAGCCAAGAAGATTCCCCGGACGGAGACTCTGGAAACACCATATATTTT. It codes for CASSQEDSPDGDSGNTIYF.

The rearrangement joins TRBV27 to TRBJ1-2; D is possibly TRBD1 (6 bases). The CDR3 has 15 amino acids. Trimming removed 5 bases from V and 4 bases from J, with 17 bases in between. In germline, CDR1 is MNHEY, CDR2 SMNVEV (reference sequence). CDR3 sequence reads: CASSPGGGLGYGYTF. The CDR3 region has the DNA TGTGCCAGCAGTCCGGGGGGGGGGCTTGGCTATGGCTACACCTTC.

The chain employs TRBV27 and TRBJ2-7, with D possibly TRBD1 on 5 matching bases. The CDR3 totals 15 residues. The germline V gene encodes CDR1 MNHEY and CDR2 SMNVEV (reference sequence). The V end was cut by 6 bases, the J end by 2 bases, with 17 bases between. CDR3 nucleotides: TGTGCCAGCAGCCTTGCCGGCGGACATCCCTACGAGCAGTACTTC. Amino acid sequence: CASSLAGGHPYEQYF.

This clonotype came up a few times. V is TRBV6-2 or TRBV6-3 and J is TRBJ2-2; 8 bases align to TRBD2. Germline CDR1 is MNHEY and CDR2 is SVGEGT. V dropped 2 bases and J dropped 6; count of bases not matched to a gene: 5. The CDR3 length is 15 residues. CDR3 protein: CASSYGTRYPGELFF. CDR3 nucleotide sequence: TGTGCCAGCAGTTACGGGACTAGATATCCCGGGGAGCTGTTTTTT.

This clonotype appeared a few times. The rearrangement joins TRBV23-1 to TRBJ2-6; no reliable D call. TRBV23-1 is an ORF, with its function uncertain. CDR3 length: 18 residues. The V and J ends lost 0 bases and 2 bases respectively, with 14 bases between them. The CDR3 nucleotides read TGCGCCAGCAGTCAATCGTCGAAAAGGATCGCTGGGGCCAACGTCCTGACTTTC. This encodes CASSQSSKRIAGANVLTF.

The chain is built from TRBV27 and TRBJ1-2; maybe TRBD1 (5 bases). This CDR3 has 15 amino acids. V gave up 1 base and J gave up 4 bases, with 13 bases separating them. CDR1 MNHEY and CDR2 SMNVEV come from the germline V gene (reference sequence). The CDR3 nucleotides are TGTGCCAGCAGTTTATTAGCGGACCAGGGCTATGGCTACACCTTC. As protein: CASSLLADQGYGYTF.

The rearrangement uses TRBV7-9 and TRBJ2-1; tentatively, D is TRBD2 (6 bases). The CDR3 runs 11 residues. CDR1 is SEHNR and CDR2 is FQNEAQ in the germline V gene (reference sequence). Trimming stripped 7 bases from V and 10 bases from J, with 11 bases between. Here the CDR3 reads CASIKGGEQFF. The DNA of the CDR3 is TGTGCCAGCATCAAGGGAGGAGAGCAGTTCTTC.

This clonotype has just a few counts. The V gene is TRBV9, the J gene TRBJ2-3; D may be TRBD2 (7 bases). The CDR3 is made up of 15 amino acids. V was shortened by 0 bases and J by 2 bases, with 10 bases between the two germline ends. Germline CDR1 reads SGDLS; CDR2 reads YYNGEE. CDR3 sequence: CASSVVGGATDTQYF. CDR3 in DNA: TGTGCCAGCAGCGTAGTAGGGGGGGCCACAGATACGCAGTATTTT.

The genes are TRBV5-5 and TRBJ1-4; 7 nucleotides align to TRBD1. The CDR3 extends over 18 amino acids. Germline CDR1 reads SGHKS; CDR2 reads YYEKEE (reference sequence). V lost 0 bases, J lost 7 bases, and 15 bases stayed unmatched. This CDR3 reads CASSLGTGRSGYVEKLFF. CDR3 DNA: TGTGCCAGCAGCTTGGGGACAGGCAGATCGGGTTATGTTGAAAAACTGTTTTTT.

The J gene is TRBJ2-7, the V gene TRBV6-5; 7 bases agree with TRBD2. V lost 0 bases, J lost 0 bases, and 5 bases stayed unmatched. This CDR3 comprises 16 residues. Germline-derived CDR1 and CDR2 are MNHEY and SVGAGI. CDR3 loop: CASSYSGGSRSYEQYF. In DNA form, the CDR3 reads TGTGCCAGCAGTTACTCGGGGGGGTCACGCTCCTACGAGCAGTACTTC.

The chain employs TRBV20-1 and TRBJ1-5, with D maybe TRBD1 (5 bases). Germline CDR1 is DFQATT and CDR2 is SNEGSKA (reference sequence). V lost 3 bases to trimming and J lost 0 bases, with 6 bases between them. The CDR3 covers 13 residues. CDR3 in DNA: TGCAGTGCTAGGGACAATAGCAATCAGCCCCAGCATTTT. This translates into CSARDNSNQPQHF.

The gene calls are TRBV12-3 or TRBV12-4 and TRBJ2-3; D possibly uses TRBD1 or TRBD2 (5 bases each). Trimming took 7 bases from V and 4 from J, leaving 15 bases between them. This CDR3 has 14 amino acids. CDR3 DNA sequence: TGTGCCAGCACCCAGGGTGGGAGTTCAGATACGCAGTATTTT. It encodes CASTQGGSSDTQYF.

V and J are TRBV19 and TRBJ1-1; D remains unclear. In germline, CDR1 is LNHDA, CDR2 SQIVND (reference sequence). This CDR3 is built from 18 residues. Trimming stripped 2 bases from V and 0 bases from J, with 19 bases between. CDR3 region: CASSIMWNGEILNTEAFF. The CDR3 DNA follows: TGTGCCAGTAGTATAATGTGGAACGGAGAAATTCTGAACACTGAAGCTTTCTTT. The full variable domain, in which reference TRBV19 and TRBJ1-1 provide the parts outside the CDR3, is DGGITQSPKYLFRKEGQNVTLSCEQNLNHDAMYWYRQDPGQGLRLIYYSQIVNDFQKGDIAEGYSVSREKKESFPLTVTSAQKNPTAFYLCASSIMWNGEILNTEAFFGQGTRLTVV.

CDR3 coding DNA: TGTGCCAGCAGCTTAGATACATCGGAAAAACTGTTTTTT. It translates to CASSLDTSEKLFF. The V gene is TRBV7-9, the J gene TRBJ1-4, with no clear D. V gave up 1 base and J gave up 8 bases, with 8 bases separating them. The CDR3 runs to 13 residues. Germline values: CDR1 SEHNR, CDR2 FQNEAQ (reference sequence).

This clonotype was seen ten or more times. The chain is built from TRBV7-2 and TRBJ1-5; D is ambiguous. Germline-derived CDR1 and CDR2 are SGHTA and FQGNSA. V lost 2 bases to trimming and J lost 3 bases, with 8 bases between them. The CDR3 runs to 14 residues. The CDR3, as DNA: TGTGCCAGCAGCTTACTCCCCAACAATCAGCCCCAGCATTTT. It is translated as CASSLLPNNQPQHF.

The chain employs TRBV12-3 or TRBV12-4 and TRBJ2-3; D unresolved. V lost 6 bases and J lost 2, with 12 bases in between. The length of the CDR3 is 14 residues. As DNA, the CDR3 is TGTGCCAGCAGCCGCGACTGGGTCACAGATACGCAGTATTTT. It is translated as CASSRDWVTDTQYF.

This sequence joins TRBV6-2 or TRBV6-3 and TRBJ1-5; possibly TRBD1 for D (6 bases). V was cut by 5 bases and J by 6 bases, with 35 bases left in between. Per the germline V gene, CDR1 is MNHEY and CDR2 is SVGEGT. The CDR3 is made up of 21 amino acids. The CDR3 DNA sequence: TGTGCCAGCAGTCCACGCGGTACTCCTTCGATTTTACAGGGTATAAGTCAGCCCCAGCATTTT. The encoded protein is CASSPRGTPSILQGISQPQHF.

This clonotype turned up a few times. The rearrangement links TRBV5-1 to TRBJ1-1, with 9 bases lining up with TRBD1. Germline values: CDR1 SGHRS, CDR2 YFSETQ. The CDR3 has 15 residues. The trim removed 5 bases at V and 6 bases at J, leaving 11 bases unmatched. CDR3 coding DNA: TGCGCCAGCAGTCTTTCTATAGGGGACAGGGCTGAAGCTTTCTTT. It specifies CASSLSIGDRAEAFF.

This clonotype was recorded many times. The chain's CDR3 is CASSLALAGGADTQYF. The CDR3 DNA reads TGTGCCAGCAGCTTAGCGTTAGCGGGGGGTGCAGATACGCAGTATTTT. The V and J genes are TRBV7-8 and TRBJ2-3; 10 bases align to TRBD2. V shed 0 bases, J shed 4 bases, and the junction held 4 bases outside the gene matches. Germline CDR1 SGHVS, CDR2 FQNEAQ. The CDR3 extends over 16 amino acids. The complete variable domain, with remaining parts taken from reference TRBV7-8 and TRBJ2-3, reads GAGVSQSPRYKVAKRGQDVALRCDPISGHVSLFWYQQALGQGPEFLTYFQNEAQLDKSGLPSDRFFAERPEGSVSTLKIQRTQQEDSAVYLCASSLALAGGADTQYFGPGTRLTVL.

The chain carries TRBV6-1 and TRBJ2-3; D not certain. The CDR3 contains 16 residues. Germline CDR1 reads MNHNS; CDR2 reads SASEGT. Trimming removed 2 bases from V and 3 bases from J, with 15 bases in between. CDR3 sequence reads: CASSENTPRSTDTQYF. The CDR3 nucleotides read TGTGCCAGCAGTGAAAATACACCCCGAAGTACAGATACGCAGTATTTT.